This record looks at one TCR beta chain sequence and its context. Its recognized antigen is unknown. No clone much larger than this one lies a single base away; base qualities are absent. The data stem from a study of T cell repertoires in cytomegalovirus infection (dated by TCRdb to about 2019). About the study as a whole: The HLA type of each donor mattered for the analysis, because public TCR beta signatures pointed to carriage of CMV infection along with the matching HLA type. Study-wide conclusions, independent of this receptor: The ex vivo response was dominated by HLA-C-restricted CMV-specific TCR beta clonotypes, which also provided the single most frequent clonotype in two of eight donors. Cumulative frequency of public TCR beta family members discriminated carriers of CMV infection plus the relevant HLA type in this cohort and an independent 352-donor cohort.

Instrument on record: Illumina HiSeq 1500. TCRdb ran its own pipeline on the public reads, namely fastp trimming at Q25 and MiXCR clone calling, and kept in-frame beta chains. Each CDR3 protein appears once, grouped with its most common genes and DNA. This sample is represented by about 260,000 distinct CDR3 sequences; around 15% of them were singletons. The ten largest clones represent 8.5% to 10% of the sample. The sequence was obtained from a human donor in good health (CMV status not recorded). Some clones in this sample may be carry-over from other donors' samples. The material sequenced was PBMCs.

The CDR3 region reads CSARPWGRAGETQYF. The sequenced DNA is TGCAGTGCTAGGCCGTGGGGGAGGGCCGGGGAGACCCAGTACTTC. Recombination linked TRBV20-1 to TRBJ2-5; TRBD2 matches 7 bases in the middle. Trimming takes 3 bases off V and 5 bases off J; junction bases not matched to a gene: 12. The germline V gene (reference sequence) provides CDR1 DFQATT and CDR2 SNEGSKA. The cysteine opens and the phenylalanine closes a CDR3 of 15 amino acids. Only the CDR3 DNA stays, 45 bases, in frame from base 1.